This TCR beta chain was recorded in a study of cytotoxic CD8 clonotypes in ibrutinib-treated CLL. Notes on the study in general: Researchers report that baseline clonality outpaced age-matched healthy donors and tracked circulating CD8+ T-cell counts.

Frozen-stored PBMCs produced about 2 micrograms of genomic DNA for TCR beta libraries. V was trimmed by 2 bases and J by 5 bases, leaving 11 bases between them. Germline CDR1 and CDR2: SGHDN and FVKESK. This CDR3 comprises 14 residues. Sequencing was designed to attain a depth spanning 1 in 200,000 to 1 in 1 million T cells. Sequencing was performed with immunoSEQ multiplex PCR; in TCRdb, only in-frame clones are kept and a portion is missing. The sample gives over 200,000 clones, nearly 80% of which show up once; over 9.5% is in the top ten. For this clone: The antigen remains undetermined.

The clonotype originates from a human donor with chronic lymphocytic leukemia. This chain joins TRBV14 and TRBJ2-3, with D uncertain. The source was PBMCs, collected after 12 months of ibrutinib treatment. CDR3 in DNA: TGTGCCAGCAGCCAAAATTCCGCGCGAGATACGCAGTATTTT. It is translated as CASSQNSARDTQYF.